These 29 T cell receptor beta chains originate from one sample sequenced in a study of cytotoxic CD8 clonotypes in ibrutinib-treated CLL. Sequenced by immunoSEQ multiplex PCR; TCRdb stores in-frame clones only, minus some. The sample yields 50,000 to 70,000 clones, 50% to 65% seen once. The sequencing here drew on PBMCs, taken at disease progression, from a patient treated with ibrutinib. The receptor source for this set is a human donor with chronic lymphocytic leukemia.

J is TRBJ2-1 and V is TRBV27; D unclear. The germline V and J ends were trimmed by 4 bases and 2 bases, with 3 bases remaining between them. This CDR3 is 12 amino acids long. Germline CDR1 MNHEY, CDR2 SMNVEV (reference sequence). CDR3 in DNA: TGTGCCAGCAGTTCGGCCTACAATGAGCAGTTCTTC. It specifies CASSSAYNEQFF.

This clone has a handful of counts. The chain links TRBV28 to TRBJ2-3; perhaps TRBD2 as D (6 bases). This CDR3 has 16 amino acids. V lost 7 bases and J lost 0, with 17 bases in between. Looked up from germline, CDR1 is MDHEN and CDR2 is SYDVKM. The CDR3 spells CASTPVGGSSTDTQYF. CDR3 in DNA: TGTGCCAGCACCCCCGTGGGGGGATCTAGCACAGATACGCAGTATTTT.

V and J are TRBV15 and TRBJ2-6, with 7 bases matching TRBD1. The V segment lost 3 bases and the J segment 0 bases; nucleotides outside the gene matches: 2. CDR3 length: 16 amino acids. Germline values: CDR1 LNHNV, CDR2 YYDKDF (reference sequence). CDR3 sequence reads: CATSRGQISGANVLTF. DNA for the CDR3: TGTGCCACCAGCAGGGGACAGATCTCTGGGGCCAACGTCCTGACTTTC.

The chain combines TRBV6-5 with TRBJ1-2; D might be TRBD1 (5 bases). CDR3 length: 15 amino acids. Between the trimmed V and J ends, which lost 7 bases and 6 bases, there was a span of 21 bases. Germline V gives CDR1 MNHEY, CDR2 SVGAGI. CDR3 loop: CASISGGLRSHGYTF. The CDR3 DNA is TGTGCCAGCATCTCGGGGGGTCTCCGTTCCCATGGCTACACCTTC.

The chain has TRBV27 and TRBJ2-5, with TRBD1 matching over 8 bases. The CDR3 runs to 13 residues. J was trimmed by 2 bases and V by 8 bases; bases with no gene match: 4. CDR1 is MNHEY, CDR2 SMNVEV, per germline (reference sequence). The CDR3 here is CASGRDRQETQYF. The CDR3 nucleotides read TGTGCCAGCGGCCGGGACAGGCAAGAGACCCAGTACTTC.

This clone was counted only a few times. The rearrangement uses TRBV7-9 and TRBJ2-7, with D possibly TRBD2 on 6 matching bases. Germline CDR1 is SEHNR and CDR2 is FQNEAQ (reference sequence). The CDR3 sequence is 14 residues long. V was pared by 3 bases and J by 4 bases, with 13 bases between. CDR3 sequence (DNA): TGTGCCAGCAGCTTCGGGGGACGCACTTACGAGCAGTACTTC. It translates to CASSFGGRTYEQYF.

The chain joins TRBV28 to TRBJ1-6; D may be TRBD1 (5 bases). The germline V gene has CDR1 MDHEN and CDR2 SYDVKM. Trimming pared 6 bases from V and 8 bases from J, leaving 26 bases between. This CDR3 contains 18 residues. The CDR3 is CASSRDTLQGIQHSPLHF. CDR3 DNA: TGTGCCAGCAGCCGCGACACTCTTCAGGGAATTCAGCATTCACCCCTCCACTTT.

The chain employs TRBV27 and TRBJ2-1; no clear D. V lost 10 bases to trimming and J lost 0 bases, with 10 bases between them. The CDR3 consists of 13 residues. CDR1 and CDR2 from the germline V gene are MNHEY and SMNVEV (reference sequence). The CDR3: CATPRSSYNEQFF. CDR3 bases: TGTGCCACCCCCCGGAGCTCCTACAATGAGCAGTTCTTC.

In this sample, this clone turned up a few times. This chain joins TRBV7-6 and TRBJ2-7; no reliable D call. The germline V gene encodes CDR1 SGHVS and CDR2 FNYEAQ. Trimming shortened V by 5 bases and J by 1 base, and 12 bases separated the two germline ends. This CDR3 is built from 14 residues. For the CDR3, the DNA is TGTGCCAGCAGCCCCCCGATGGGGTCCTACGAGCAGTACTTC. Translated: CASSPPMGSYEQYF. Filled out from reference TRBV7-6 and TRBJ2-7, the complete variable domain reads GAGVSQSPRYKVTKRGQDVALRCDPISGHVSLYWYRQALGQGPEFLTYFNYEAQQDKSGLPNDRFSAERPEGSISTLTIQRTEQRDSAMYRCASSPPMGSYEQYFGPGTRLTVT.

This clone was seen more than once but under ten times. The V gene is TRBV7-2, the J gene TRBJ2-7; D not resolved. V was pared by 5 bases and J by 4 bases, with 12 bases between. This CDR3 contains 13 residues. The germline V gene encodes CDR1 SGHTA and CDR2 FQGNSA. CDR3 sequence: CASSPWTEYEQYF. The DNA for the CDR3 is TGTGCCAGCAGCCCCTGGACGGAATACGAGCAGTACTTC.

The chain has TRBV2 and TRBJ2-7, with TRBD1 matching over 7 bases. Germline CDR1 and CDR2: SNHLY and FYNNEI. V lost 5 bases to trimming and J lost 3 bases; unmatched junction nucleotides: 4. The CDR3 contains 13 residues. CDR3 sequence (DNA): TGTGCCAGCAGTCAACAGGGGAACTACGAGCAGTACTTC. This codes for CASSQQGNYEQYF.

Concerning this clone itself: An end of the junction differs from the germline gene, which may be a read error. V gene TRBV5-8 combines with J gene TRBJ2-4; D is unresolved. CDR3 length: 11 residues. Germline lookup yields CDR1 SGHTS and CDR2 YDEGEE. CDR3 loop: CASSLDGPNDF. CDR3 sequence (DNA): TGTGCCAGCAGTTTGGACGGCCCAAACGACTTC.

The V call is TRBV7-2, the J call TRBJ1-5; 8 bases match TRBD1. Germline V gene data show CDR1 as SGHTA and CDR2 as FQGNSA. Trimming took 5 bases from V and 7 from J; bases not matched to a gene: 10. This CDR3 contains 15 residues. CDR3 nucleotide sequence: TGTGCCAGCAGCCTGGGACAGGTAAAAGGCCAGCCCCAGCATTTT. The encoded protein is CASSLGQVKGQPQHF.

The J gene is TRBJ2-7, the V gene TRBV6-9, with 10 bases lining up with TRBD1. Trimming cost V 4 bases and J 0 bases; bases outside gene matches: 21. The CDR3 runs 21 residues. Per the germline V gene, CDR1 is MNHGY and CDR2 is SVAAGI. This CDR3 reads CASSSQTDRDRGMVTSYEQYF. The CDR3 bases are TGTGCCAGCAGTTCACAGACCGACCGGGACAGGGGCATGGTGACCTCCTACGAGCAGTACTTC.

The chain links TRBV7-9 to TRBJ2-1; either TRBD1 or TRBD2 may supply D (5 bases each). Germline V gives CDR1 SEHNR, CDR2 FQNEAQ (reference sequence). V lost 2 bases and J lost 15, with 17 bases in between. There are 13 residues in the CDR3. CDR3 coding DNA: TGTGCCAGCAGCTTAATTCCGATGGGGGAACCGTTCTTC. Translation: CASSLIPMGEPFF.

The chain uses TRBV15 and TRBJ1-1, with 10 bases fitting TRBD1. The CDR3 loop spans 15 amino acids. V shed 0 bases and J 10 bases; nucleotides not matched to a gene: 8. Per germline, CDR1 LNHNV and CDR2 YYDKDF (reference sequence). Here the CDR3 DNA reads TGTGCCACCAGCAGAGATGTAGACAGGGGGCGAATAGCTTTCTTT. It specifies CATSRDVDRGRIAFF.

The chain employs TRBV28 and TRBJ2-5; D gene uncertain. The CDR3 runs 10 residues. Germline CDR1 reads MDHEN; CDR2 reads SYDVKM. The ends were cut back, 5 bases at V and 7 bases at J, with 5 bases in the middle. As DNA, the CDR3 is TGTGCCAGCAGTGCTGGGACCCAGTACTTC. Its protein product is CASSAGTQYF.

V and J are TRBV7-2 and TRBJ2-7; D is possibly TRBD1 or TRBD2 (7 bases each). Germline V gene sequence: CDR1 SGHTA, CDR2 FQGNSA. V gave up 6 bases and J gave up 2 bases, with 17 bases separating them. This CDR3 is 15 amino acids long. This CDR3 is CASRGGGTATYEQYF. CDR3 DNA: TGTGCCAGCAGGGGAGGGGGGACAGCCACCTACGAGCAGTACTTC.

The CDR3 reads CASSWDIQNTGELFF. CDR3 DNA: TGTGCCAGCAGTTGGGACATCCAGAACACCGGGGAGCTGTTTTTT. This sequence joins TRBV6-5 and TRBJ2-2, with D perhaps TRBD1 (6 bases). CDR1 is MNHEY, CDR2 SVGAGI, per germline. This CDR3 contains 15 residues. V was shortened by 4 bases and J by 1 base, with 10 bases between the two germline ends.

The chain has TRBV6-5 and TRBJ2-3; D is unresolved. Between the trimmed V and J ends, which lost 1 base and 6 bases, there was a span of 5 bases. The CDR3 spans 12 residues. Germline values: CDR1 MNHEY, CDR2 SVGAGI. Here the CDR3 DNA reads TGTGCCAGCAGTTACTTTGGTGATACGCAGTATTTT. Its translation: CASSYFGDTQYF.

The gene calls are TRBV7-2 and TRBJ2-1; 9 bases are shared with TRBD2. The junction had 7 bases not matched to a gene; V was cut back by 1 base and J by 0 bases. Germline V gene lookup returns CDR1 SGHTA and CDR2 FQGNSA. CDR3 length equals 18 residues. This chain's CDR3 is CASSLGASGGSSYNEQFF. The CDR3, as DNA: TGTGCCAGCAGCTTAGGGGCCAGCGGGGGGAGCTCCTACAATGAGCAGTTCTTC.

This clone was observed a few times. The CDR3 nucleotides are TGTGCCACCAGCAGAGAAGGGGGCGGCTATGGCTACACCTTC. Protein product: CATSREGGGYGYTF. This chain links TRBV15 with TRBJ1-2; 7 nucleotides agree with TRBD1. CDR3 length: 14 residues. The ends lost 0 bases at V and 4 bases at J; junction bases unmatched: 2. Germline assignment: CDR1 LNHNV and CDR2 YYDKDF (reference sequence).

This clone appeared a few times. J is TRBJ1-5 and V is TRBV19; 7 bases align to TRBD1. Germline assignment: CDR1 LNHDA and CDR2 SQIVND (reference sequence). V was pared by 7 bases and J by 4 bases, with 10 bases of the junction left unmatched. This CDR3 is 15 amino acids long. CDR3 in amino acids: CASTATGISNQPQHF. The CDR3 DNA reads TGTGCCAGTACGGCGACAGGGATATCAAATCAGCCCCAGCATTTT. The variable domain in full, completed from reference TRBV19 and TRBJ1-5, reads DGGITQSPKYLFRKEGQNVTLSCEQNLNHDAMYWYRQDPGQGLRLIYYSQIVNDFQKGDIAEGYSVSREKKESFPLTVTSAQKNPTAFYLCASTATGISNQPQHFGDGTRLSIL.

CDR3 region: CASRVTGTMNTEAFF. Here the CDR3 DNA reads TGTGCCAGCAGGGTGACGGGAACAATGAACACTGAAGCTTTCTTT. This chain connects TRBV2 to TRBJ1-1; no firm D call. From germline, CDR1 is SNHLY and CDR2 FYNNEI. Trimming cost V 6 bases and J 0 bases, with 14 bases left between them. The CDR3 extends over 15 amino acids.

This clone occurred a few times. The chain links TRBV6-5 to TRBJ1-6, with D hard to call. The V and J ends lost 4 bases and 2 bases respectively, with 12 bases between them. The germline V gene has CDR1 MNHEY and CDR2 SVGAGI. The CDR3 sequence is 16 residues long. CDR3 sequence reads: CASSLSGVAYNSPLHF. CDR3 coding DNA: TGTGCCAGCAGTTTATCGGGAGTAGCCTATAATTCACCCCTCCACTTT.

This chain links TRBV18 with TRBJ2-7, with 9 bases aligning to TRBD1. The V gene end was trimmed by 0 bases and the J gene end by 7 bases; junction bases not matched to a gene: 7. The CDR3 is made up of 15 amino acids. Germline assignment: CDR1 KGHSH and CDR2 LQKENI. The CDR3 region is CASSPPVQGAREQYF. CDR3 sequence (DNA): TGTGCCAGCTCACCACCAGTACAGGGGGCGCGTGAGCAGTACTTC.

This clone has just a few counts. The gene calls are TRBV25-1 and TRBJ2-7; D may match TRBD1 or TRBD2 (5 bases each). The CDR3 totals 14 residues. CDR1 is MGHDK, CDR2 SYGVNS, per germline. Trimming shortened V by 1 base and J by 2 bases, and 9 bases separated the two germline ends. CDR3 amino acids: CASSELGETYEQYF. Written as DNA, the CDR3 is TGTGCCAGCAGTGAATTGGGGGAAACCTACGAGCAGTACTTC.

This clone was seen a few times. J is TRBJ1-6 and V is TRBV4-1; D is ambiguous. Trimming pared 1 base from V and 6 bases from J, leaving 7 bases between. From germline, CDR1 is MGHRA and CDR2 YSYEKL. The CDR3 is 14 residues long. In DNA, the CDR3 is TGCGCCAGCAGCCAAGGGCAGTTTAATTCACCCCTCCACTTT. It codes for CASSQGQFNSPLHF.

The V and J genes are TRBV15 and TRBJ1-1; D gene unclear. The ends were cut back, 0 bases at V and 0 bases at J, with 14 bases in the middle. The CDR3 is made up of 17 amino acids. CDR1 is LNHNV, CDR2 YYDKDF, per germline (reference sequence). The CDR3 protein is CATSRDRGSTLNTEAFF. Here the CDR3 DNA reads TGTGCCACCAGCAGAGATCGTGGTTCAACCCTGAACACTGAAGCTTTCTTT.